This T cell receptor beta chain was observed in a study of T cell responses to AZD1222 COVID-19 vaccine. Assay: immunoSEQ multiplex PCR; the TCRdb copy retains only in-frame clones and omits some. The sample gives around 78,000 clones, about nine tenths of which show up once; 3.3% is in the top ten. The V gene lost 5 bases and the J gene lost 8 bases, with 10 bases spanning the gap. The CDR3 contains 12 residues. This clonotype was sampled from an adult who received the AZD1222 COVID-19 vaccine. The material sequenced was peripheral blood, taken 28 days after the second AZD1222 dose. V usage is TRBV12-3 or TRBV12-4 and J usage is TRBJ2-1; D unclear. The CDR3 spells CASSPRGDEQFF. The CDR3 DNA follows: TGTGCCAGCAGTCCCCGTGGGGATGAGCAGTTCTTC.